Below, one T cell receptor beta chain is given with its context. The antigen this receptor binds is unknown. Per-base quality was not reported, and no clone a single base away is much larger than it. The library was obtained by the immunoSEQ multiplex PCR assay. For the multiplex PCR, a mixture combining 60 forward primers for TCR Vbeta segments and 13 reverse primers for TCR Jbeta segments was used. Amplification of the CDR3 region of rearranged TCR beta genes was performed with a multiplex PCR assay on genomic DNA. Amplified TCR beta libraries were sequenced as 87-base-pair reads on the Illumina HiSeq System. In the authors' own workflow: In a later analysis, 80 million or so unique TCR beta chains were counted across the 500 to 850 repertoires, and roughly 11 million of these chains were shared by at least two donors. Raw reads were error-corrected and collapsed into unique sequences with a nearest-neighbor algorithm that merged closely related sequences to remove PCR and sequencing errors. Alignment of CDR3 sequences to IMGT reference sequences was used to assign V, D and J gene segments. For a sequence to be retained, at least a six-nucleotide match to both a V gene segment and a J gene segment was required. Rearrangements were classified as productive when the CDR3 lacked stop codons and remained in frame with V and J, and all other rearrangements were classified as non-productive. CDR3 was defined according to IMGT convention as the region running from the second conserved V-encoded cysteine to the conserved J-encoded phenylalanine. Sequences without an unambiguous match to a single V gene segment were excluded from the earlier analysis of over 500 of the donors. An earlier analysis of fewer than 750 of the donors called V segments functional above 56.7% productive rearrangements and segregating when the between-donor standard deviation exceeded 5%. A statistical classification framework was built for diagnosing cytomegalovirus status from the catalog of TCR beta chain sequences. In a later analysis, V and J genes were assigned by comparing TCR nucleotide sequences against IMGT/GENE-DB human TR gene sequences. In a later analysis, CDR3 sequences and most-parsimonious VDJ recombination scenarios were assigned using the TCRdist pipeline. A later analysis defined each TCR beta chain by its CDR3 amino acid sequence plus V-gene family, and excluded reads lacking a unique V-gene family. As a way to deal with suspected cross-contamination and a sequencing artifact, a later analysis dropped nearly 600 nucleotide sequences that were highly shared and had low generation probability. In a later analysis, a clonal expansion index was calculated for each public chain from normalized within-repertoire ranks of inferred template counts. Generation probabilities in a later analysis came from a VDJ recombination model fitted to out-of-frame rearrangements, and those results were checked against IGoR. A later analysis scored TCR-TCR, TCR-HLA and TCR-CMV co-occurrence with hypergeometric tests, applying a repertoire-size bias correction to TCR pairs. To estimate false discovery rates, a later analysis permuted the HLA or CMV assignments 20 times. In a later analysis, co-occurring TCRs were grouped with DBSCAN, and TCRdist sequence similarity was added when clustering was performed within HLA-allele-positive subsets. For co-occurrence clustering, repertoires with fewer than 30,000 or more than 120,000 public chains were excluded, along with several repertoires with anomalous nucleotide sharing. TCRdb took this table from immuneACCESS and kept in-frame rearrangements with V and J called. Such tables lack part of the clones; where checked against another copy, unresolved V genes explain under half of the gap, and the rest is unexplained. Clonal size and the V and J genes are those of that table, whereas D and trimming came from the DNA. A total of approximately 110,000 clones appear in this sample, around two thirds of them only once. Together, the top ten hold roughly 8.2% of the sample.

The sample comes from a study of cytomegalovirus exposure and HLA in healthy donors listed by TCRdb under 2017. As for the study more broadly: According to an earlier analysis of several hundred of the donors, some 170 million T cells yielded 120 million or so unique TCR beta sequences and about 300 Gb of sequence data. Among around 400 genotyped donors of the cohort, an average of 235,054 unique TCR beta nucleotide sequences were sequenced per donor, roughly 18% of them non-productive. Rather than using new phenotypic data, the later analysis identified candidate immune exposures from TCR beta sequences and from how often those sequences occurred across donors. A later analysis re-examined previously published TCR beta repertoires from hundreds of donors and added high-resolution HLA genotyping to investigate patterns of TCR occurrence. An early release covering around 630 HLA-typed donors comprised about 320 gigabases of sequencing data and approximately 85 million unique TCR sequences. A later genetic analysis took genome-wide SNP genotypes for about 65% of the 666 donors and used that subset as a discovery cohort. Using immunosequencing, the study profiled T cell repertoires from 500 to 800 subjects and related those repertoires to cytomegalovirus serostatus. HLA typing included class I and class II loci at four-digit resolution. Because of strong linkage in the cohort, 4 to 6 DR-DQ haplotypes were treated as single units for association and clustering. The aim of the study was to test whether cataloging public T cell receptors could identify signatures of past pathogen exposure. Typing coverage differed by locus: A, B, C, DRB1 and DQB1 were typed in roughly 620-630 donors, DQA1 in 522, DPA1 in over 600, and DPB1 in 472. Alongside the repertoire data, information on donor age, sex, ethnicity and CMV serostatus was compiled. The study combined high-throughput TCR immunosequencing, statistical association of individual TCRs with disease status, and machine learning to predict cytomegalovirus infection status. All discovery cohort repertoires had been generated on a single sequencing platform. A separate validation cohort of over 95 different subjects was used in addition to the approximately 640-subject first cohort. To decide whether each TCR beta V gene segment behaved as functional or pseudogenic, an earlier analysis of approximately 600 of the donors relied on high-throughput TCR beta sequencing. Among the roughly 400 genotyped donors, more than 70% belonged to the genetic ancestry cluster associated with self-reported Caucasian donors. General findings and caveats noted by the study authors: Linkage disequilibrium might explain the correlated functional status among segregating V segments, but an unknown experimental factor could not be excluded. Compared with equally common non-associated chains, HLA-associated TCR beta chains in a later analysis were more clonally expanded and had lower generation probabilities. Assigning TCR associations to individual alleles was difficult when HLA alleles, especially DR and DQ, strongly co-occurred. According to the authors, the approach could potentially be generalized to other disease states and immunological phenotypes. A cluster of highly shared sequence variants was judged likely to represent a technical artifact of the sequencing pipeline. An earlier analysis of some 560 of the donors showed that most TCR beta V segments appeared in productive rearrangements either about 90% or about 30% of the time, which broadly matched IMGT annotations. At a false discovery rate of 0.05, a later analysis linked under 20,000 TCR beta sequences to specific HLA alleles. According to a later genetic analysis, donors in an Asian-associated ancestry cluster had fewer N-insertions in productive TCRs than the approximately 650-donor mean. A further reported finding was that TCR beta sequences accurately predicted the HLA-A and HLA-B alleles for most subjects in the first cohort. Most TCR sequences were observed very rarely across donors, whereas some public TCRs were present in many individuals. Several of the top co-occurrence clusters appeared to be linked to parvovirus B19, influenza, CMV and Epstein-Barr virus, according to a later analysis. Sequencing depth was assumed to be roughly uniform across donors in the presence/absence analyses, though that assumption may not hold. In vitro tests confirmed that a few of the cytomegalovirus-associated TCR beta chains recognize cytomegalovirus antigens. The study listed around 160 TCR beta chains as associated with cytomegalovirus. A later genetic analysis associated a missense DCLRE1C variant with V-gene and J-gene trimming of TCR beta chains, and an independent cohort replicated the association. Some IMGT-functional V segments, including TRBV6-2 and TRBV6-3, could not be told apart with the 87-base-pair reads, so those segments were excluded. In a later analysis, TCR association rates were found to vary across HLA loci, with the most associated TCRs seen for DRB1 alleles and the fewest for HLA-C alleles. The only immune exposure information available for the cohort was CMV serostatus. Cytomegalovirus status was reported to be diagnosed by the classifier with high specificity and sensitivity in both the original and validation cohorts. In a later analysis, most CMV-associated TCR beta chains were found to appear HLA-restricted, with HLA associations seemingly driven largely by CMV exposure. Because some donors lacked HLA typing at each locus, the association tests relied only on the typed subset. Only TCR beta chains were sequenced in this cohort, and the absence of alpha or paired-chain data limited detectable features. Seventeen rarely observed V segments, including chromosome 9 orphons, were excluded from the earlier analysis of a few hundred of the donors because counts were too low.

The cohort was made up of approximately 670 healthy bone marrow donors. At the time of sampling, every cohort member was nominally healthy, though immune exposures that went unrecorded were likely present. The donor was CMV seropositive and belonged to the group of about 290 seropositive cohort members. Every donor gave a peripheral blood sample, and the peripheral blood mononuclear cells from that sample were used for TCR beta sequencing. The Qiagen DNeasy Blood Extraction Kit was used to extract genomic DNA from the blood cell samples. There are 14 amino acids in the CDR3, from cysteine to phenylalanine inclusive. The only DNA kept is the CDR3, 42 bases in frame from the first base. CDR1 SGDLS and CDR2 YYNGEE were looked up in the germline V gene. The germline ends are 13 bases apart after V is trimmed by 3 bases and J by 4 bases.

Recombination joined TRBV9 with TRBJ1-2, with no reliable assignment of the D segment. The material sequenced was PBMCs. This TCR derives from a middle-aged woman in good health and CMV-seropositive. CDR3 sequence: CASSGVRGSYGYTF. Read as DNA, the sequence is TGTGCCAGCAGCGGGGTTCGGGGTAGCTATGGCTACACCTTC. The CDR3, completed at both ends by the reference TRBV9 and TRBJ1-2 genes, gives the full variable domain DSGVTQTPKHLITATGQRVTLRCSPRSGDLSVYWYQQSLDQGLQFLIQYYNGEERAKGNILERFSAQQFPDLHSELNLSSLELGDSALYFCASSGVRGSYGYTFGSGTRLTVV.